This T cell receptor (beta chain) was sequenced during a study of somatic mutations in cytotoxic T cells in rheumatoid arthritis. Background on the study: Patient blood (approximately 30 ml EDTA) was taken immediately after diagnosis and before treatment.

Germline CDR1 reads SEHNR; CDR2 reads FQNEAQ (reference sequence). The length of the CDR3 is 16 residues. V shed 5 bases and J 8 bases; nucleotides not matched to a gene: 7. Profiling relied on immunoSEQ multiplex PCR, and the TCRdb table lists in-frame clones only, not all of them. The sample shows about 18,000 clones, around 80% of them seen only once. This TCR was recovered from an adult with rheumatoid arthritis. Sequenced input: CD8+ T cells sorted from blood. The rearrangement links TRBV7-9 to TRBJ2-1; TRBD2 matches at 15 bases. CDR3 sequence: CASSPGLAGGRDEQFF. CDR3 in DNA: TGTGCCAGCAGCCCAGGACTAGCGGGAGGGCGAGATGAGCAGTTCTTC.